This entry features one T cell receptor beta chain sequence. Its target is unknown. The germline V gene has CDR1 MNHNS and CDR2 SASEGT. The CDR3 has 17 residues. The V and J ends lost 3 bases and 4 bases, in that order; junction bases with no gene match: 11. The data originate from a study of blood T cells in healthy people across ages. For the study at large: Capture by template switching was about one barcoded beta molecule per two T cells. Study-wide results and limits: The unknown donor CMV status may have confounded expanded clonotype changes. Unsorted PBMC input precluded a conclusive naive versus antigen-experienced comparison. Age brought a roughly linear fall in TCR beta diversity measured per million T cells.

A second PCR of 7 to 11 cycles used a sample-barcoded 5' primer and a J-beta primer mix. TCRdb reprocessed the 5' RACE reads with MiXCR, giving one entry per CDR3 protein. The sample comprises fewer than 950,000 distinct CDR3 sequences, 35% to 40% of which are singletons, and 13% rests with the top ten. The chain carries TRBV6-1 and TRBJ2-1; TRBD2 matches at 8 bases. The receptor was derived from a man between 18 and 35 years old in good health. The material sequenced was blood. CDR3 region: CASSDRFAAGDYNEQFF. CDR3 in DNA: TGTGCCAGCAGTGACCGCTTTGCAGCGGGGGATTACAATGAGCAGTTCTTC.